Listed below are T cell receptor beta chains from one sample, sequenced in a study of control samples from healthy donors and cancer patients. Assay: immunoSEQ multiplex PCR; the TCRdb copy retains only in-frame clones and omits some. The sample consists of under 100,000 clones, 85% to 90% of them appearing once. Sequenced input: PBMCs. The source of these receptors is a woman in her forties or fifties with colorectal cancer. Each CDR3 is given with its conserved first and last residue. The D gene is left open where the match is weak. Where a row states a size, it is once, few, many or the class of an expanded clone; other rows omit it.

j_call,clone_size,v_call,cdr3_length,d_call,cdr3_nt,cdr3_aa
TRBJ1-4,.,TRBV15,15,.,TGTGCCACCAGCAGAGTGGCGGGAGTAGATGAAAAACTGTTTTTT,CATSRVAGVDEKLFF
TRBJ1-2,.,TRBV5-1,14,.,TGCGCCAGCAGCTTCGGACTAGCTAACTATGGCTACACCTTC,CASSFGLANYGYTF
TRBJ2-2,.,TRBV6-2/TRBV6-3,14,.,TGTGCCAGCAGTGACGGGTCGGACACCGGGGAGCTGTTTTTT,CASSDGSDTGELFF
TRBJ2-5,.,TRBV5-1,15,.,TGCGCCAGCAGGGGGTTCGGACAGCCCGGGGAGACCCAGTACTTC,CASRGFGQPGETQYF
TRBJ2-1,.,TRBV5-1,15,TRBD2,TGCGCCAGCAGCTCCTATAGCGGGGGGGCCGATGAGCAGTTCTTC,CASSSYSGGADEQFF
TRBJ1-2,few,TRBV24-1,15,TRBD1,TGTGCCACCAGTGATTCGGGACAGGGGGTGAATGGCTACACCTTC,CATSDSGQGVNGYTF
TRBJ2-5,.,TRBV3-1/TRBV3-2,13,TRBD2,TGTGCCAGCAGCCTTAGCGGGGAAGAGACCCAGTACTTC,CASSLSGEETQYF
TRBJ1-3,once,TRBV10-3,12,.,TGTGCCATCAGTGAGACTGGAAACACCATATATTTT,CAISETGNTIYF
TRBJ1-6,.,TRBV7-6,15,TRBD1,TGTGCCAGCAGCGCCTTCAGGGGGCTCGGCTCACCCCTCCACTTT,CASSAFRGLGSPLHF
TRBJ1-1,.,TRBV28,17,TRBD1,TGTGCCAGCAGGATATGGGGGAGGGGACAGTCGAACACTGAAGCTTTCTTT,CASRIWGRGQSNTEAFF
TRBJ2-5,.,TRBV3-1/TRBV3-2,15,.,TGTGCCAGCAGCCGTCAGGGACGGATCCAAGAGACCCAGTACTTC,CASSRQGRIQETQYF
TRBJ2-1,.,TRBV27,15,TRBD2,TGTGCCAGCAGTTTGGCGGGGGGGCCCTACAATGAGCAGTTCTTC,CASSLAGGPYNEQFF
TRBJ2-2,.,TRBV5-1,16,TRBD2,TGCGCCAGCAGCCCCACCGGGACTAGTTCTGCCGGGGAGCTGTTTTTT,CASSPTGTSSAGELFF
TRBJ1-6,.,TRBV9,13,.,TGTGCCAGCAGCGCAGGGGATCGCTCACCCCTCCACTTT,CASSAGDRSPLHF
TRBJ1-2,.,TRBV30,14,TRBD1,TGTGCCTGGAGTGTAGCAGGACAGGGTTATGGCTACACCTTC,CAWSVAGQGYGYTF
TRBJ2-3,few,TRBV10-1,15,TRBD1,TGCGCCAGCAGTGAGCTCACAGGGGTCACAGATACGCAGTATTTT,CASSELTGVTDTQYF
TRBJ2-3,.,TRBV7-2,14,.,TGTGCCAGCAGTCGGGGACAACACACAGATACGCAGTATTTT,CASSRGQHTDTQYF
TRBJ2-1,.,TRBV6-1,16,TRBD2,TGTGCCAGCAGTGAAATTATTACTAGCGGGGCGAATGAGCAGTTCTTC,CASSEIITSGANEQFF
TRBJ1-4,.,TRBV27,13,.,TGTGCCAGCAGTTTACAGGGAGGGGAAAAACTGTTTTTT,CASSLQGGEKLFF
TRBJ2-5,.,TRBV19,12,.,TGTGCCAGTAGTAACAGGGAAGAGACCCAGTACTTC,CASSNREETQYF
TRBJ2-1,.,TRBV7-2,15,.,TGTGCCAGCAGCTTAGAAGCACTAACCGACAATGAGCAGTTCTTC,CASSLEALTDNEQFF
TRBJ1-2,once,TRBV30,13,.,TGTGCCTGGAGTGATCGGACAGCCCCAGGCTACACCTTC,CAWSDRTAPGYTF